The 14 T cell receptor beta chains below all came from one sample that was sequenced in a study of T cell responses to AZD1222 COVID-19 vaccine. Sequencing was performed with immunoSEQ multiplex PCR; in TCRdb, only in-frame clones are kept and a portion is missing. The sample lists 95,000 to 150,000 clones; roughly nine tenths were seen once. The input for sequencing was peripheral blood, taken on day 0 of AZD1222 vaccination. Receptors originate from an adult in good health.

V gene TRBV11-3 combines with J gene TRBJ2-7, with D perhaps given as TRBD1 or TRBD2 (5 bases each). The CDR3 is 12 residues long. Trimming took 5 bases from V and 2 from J, leaving 7 bases between them. The germline CDR1 and CDR2 sequences are SGHNT and YENEEA. The CDR3 DNA reads TGTGCCAGCAGCAGGGGACCCTACGAGCAGTACGTC. It specifies CASSRGPYEQYV.

The rearrangement links TRBV7-9 to TRBJ2-1; 10 nucleotides agree with TRBD1. This CDR3 has 18 amino acids. CDR1 SEHNR and CDR2 FQNEAQ come from the germline V gene (reference sequence). The ends lost 4 bases at V and 1 base at J; junction bases unmatched: 10. The CDR3 DNA sequence: TGTGCCAGCAGCTCGCCGACAGGGGGCTTCGGGTCCTACAATGAGCAGTTCTTC. Encoded protein: CASSSPTGGFGSYNEQFF.

The chain recombines TRBV28 with TRBJ1-5; a possible D gene is TRBD1 (6 bases). The CDR3 covers 17 residues. Trimming took off 6 bases at V and 0 bases at J, with 18 bases between the two ends. The germline gives CDR1 MDHEN, CDR2 SYDVKM. The CDR3: CASRLRDNTYSNQPQHF. Written as DNA, the CDR3 is TGTGCCAGCAGATTGAGGGACAACACCTATAGCAATCAGCCCCAGCATTTT.

This clone was recorded only once. The chain combines TRBV7-2 with TRBJ2-3, with D maybe TRBD2 (6 bases). CDR1 is SGHTA and CDR2 is FQGNSA in the germline V gene. The CDR3 consists of 15 residues. Trimming left V 5 bases short and J 4 bases short, with 16 bases between. The CDR3 region is CASSVSGTFSDTQYF. DNA of the CDR3: TGTGCCAGCAGCGTTAGCGGAACCTTTTCAGATACGCAGTATTTT.

The chain links TRBV12-5 to TRBJ2-2, with D tentatively TRBD1 (5 bases). CDR3 length: 16 residues. Between the trimmed V and J ends, which lost 6 bases and 0 bases, there was a span of 14 bases. Per the germline V gene, CDR1 is LGHNT and CDR2 is FRNRAP. The chain's CDR3 is CASGSVRDTNTGELFF. The CDR3 nucleotides read TGTGCTAGTGGCTCGGTCAGGGATACGAACACCGGGGAGCTGTTTTTT.

The rearrangement links TRBV3-1 (or the pseudogene TRBV3-2) to TRBJ2-2, with TRBD1 as a possible D gene (6 bases). This CDR3 region has 16 residues. Germline assignment: CDR1 LGHDT and CDR2 YNNKEL (reference sequence). The V end lost 1 base, the J end lost 0 bases, and 9 bases lay between the germline ends. CDR3 nucleotide sequence: TGTGCCAGCAGCCAAGGAGACAGGACGAACACCGGGGAGCTGTTTTTT. Residues: CASSQGDRTNTGELFF.

As regards this clone: Other DNA sequences in this sample translate to the same CDR3. The V call is TRBV12-3 or TRBV12-4, the J call TRBJ1-5; D not certain. The CDR3 is made up of 13 amino acids. Trimming cost V 2 bases and J 4 bases, with 6 bases left between them. CDR3 amino acids: CASSLTGNQPQHF. Written as DNA, the CDR3 is TGTGCCAGCAGTTTAACGGGAAATCAGCCCCAGCATTTT.

A word on this clone: Compared with germline, one end of the junction differs, possibly owing to a read error. This chain links TRBV5-1 with TRBJ1-5; D gene uncertain. The germline V gene encodes CDR1 SGHRS and CDR2 YFSETQ. This CDR3 comprises 11 residues. The CDR3 region is CASRLGSCSHF. Here the CDR3 DNA reads TGCGCCAGCAGGTTGGGGAGCTGTTCGCATTTT.

The V call is TRBV5-1, the J call TRBJ1-5; D is uncertain. The CDR3 length is 14 residues. From germline, CDR1 is SGHRS and CDR2 YFSETQ. Trimming removed 4 bases at V and 3 bases at J, with 11 bases between. In DNA, the CDR3 is TGCGCCAGCAGCCCGGACGGGAACAATCAGCCCCAGCATTTT. Amino acids: CASSPDGNNQPQHF.

This chain connects TRBV6-5 to TRBJ2-1; D gene uncertain. V lost 5 bases to trimming and J lost 8 bases, with 10 bases between them. The V gene's germline CDR1 is MNHEY and CDR2 SVGAGI. The CDR3 loop spans 12 amino acids. This CDR3 is CASSPTTHEQFF. Here the CDR3 DNA reads TGTGCCAGCAGTCCTACCACGCATGAGCAGTTCTTC.

The rearrangement joins TRBV5-4 to TRBJ1-4; D is possibly TRBD1 (6 bases). CDR3 size: 15 residues. Trimming shortened V by 4 bases and J by 10 bases, and 20 bases separated the two germline ends. Germline V gene data show CDR1 as SGHNT and CDR2 as YYREEE (reference sequence). The CDR3 sequence is CASSSPGDDHGKLFF. The CDR3 coding sequence is TGTGCCAGCAGCAGCCCAGGGGATGATCACGGAAAACTGTTTTTT.

The chain links TRBV6-2 or TRBV6-3 to TRBJ2-2, with 11 nucleotides matching TRBD2. Germline V lookup: CDR1 MNHEY, CDR2 SVGEGT. The length of the CDR3 is 14 residues. The trim removed 6 bases at V and 5 bases at J, leaving 2 bases unmatched. The CDR3, as DNA: TGTGCCAGCAGCTTAGCGGGAGGGACCGGGGAGCTGTTTTTT. Translating gives CASSLAGGTGELFF.

The rearrangement joins TRBV23-1 to TRBJ2-2; D gene uncertain. TRBV23-1 is noted as an ORF with a role that remains uncertain. There are 13 residues in the CDR3. Trimming cost V 4 bases and J 7 bases, with 10 bases left between them. CDR3 DNA sequence: TGCGCCAGCAGTCGCCGAACGGACGGGGAGCTGTTTTTT. As protein: CASSRRTDGELFF.

The chain joins TRBV7-9 to TRBJ1-2; 8 positions match TRBD1. The CDR3 length is 13 residues. The ends lost 5 bases at V and 4 bases at J; junction bases unmatched: 3. Germline assignment: CDR1 SEHNR and CDR2 FQNEAQ (reference sequence). The CDR3 DNA reads as TGTGCCAGCAGCCCAGGGACAGGCTATGGCTACACCTTC. This codes for CASSPGTGYGYTF.